The 32 T cell receptor beta chains reported below all come from one sample, sequenced in a study of PD-1 blockade in classical Hodgkin lymphoma. Sequencing was performed with immunoSEQ multiplex PCR; in TCRdb, only in-frame clones are kept and a portion is missing. The top ten clones hold 7.5% to 10% of a sample with 7,000 to 8,500 clones, 60% to 85% of them seen once. Regarding time point: newly diagnosed, previously untreated cHL patient sample. The sequencing input was peripheral blood mononuclear cells (PBMCs). These TCRs come from a human donor with classical Hodgkin lymphoma.

The gene calls are TRBV4-2 and TRBJ2-1; 11 bases agree with TRBD2. CDR3 length: 18 residues. The V gene end was trimmed by 3 bases and the J gene end by 0 bases; junction bases not matched to a gene: 7. Per germline, CDR1 LGHNA and CDR2 YNFKEQ. The CDR3 here is CASSQGGLADSSYNEQFF. Here the CDR3 DNA reads TGTGCCAGCAGCCAGGGGGGACTAGCGGACAGCTCCTACAATGAGCAGTTCTTC.

This clone was counted between two and nine times. CDR3 sequence: CASSLFTGVFEQYF. Here the CDR3 DNA reads TGTGCCAGCAGCTTATTCACAGGGGTTTTTGAGCAGTACTTC. The chain carries TRBV5-8 and TRBJ2-7; 7 bases are a match to TRBD1. Per the germline V gene, CDR1 is SGHTS and CDR2 is YDEGEE. V lost 2 bases and J lost 7; bases outside the gene matches: 9. This CDR3 region has 14 residues.

This clone is deemed medium-sized (0.01 to 0.1%). This chain uses TRBV7-6 with TRBJ2-2; 11 positions agree with TRBD2. Per germline, CDR1 SGHVS and CDR2 FNYEAQ. The CDR3 is 19 residues long. The V segment lost 1 base and the J segment 1 base; nucleotides outside the gene matches: 8. CDR3 amino acids: CASSLGGGGTSGNTGELFF. The CDR3, as DNA: TGTGCCAGCAGCTTAGGAGGAGGGGGGACTAGCGGGAACACCGGGGAGCTGTTTTTT.

The rearrangement links TRBV6-5 to TRBJ2-5; D perhaps matches TRBD1 (6 bases). The J call may be in error: the DNA end matches TRBJ2-7 better. The CDR3 consists of 14 residues. Germline CDR1 MNHEY, CDR2 SVGAGI. CDR3 amino acids: CASSYTTGNYEQYF. The CDR3, as DNA: TGTGCCAGCAGTTACACAACAGGGAACTACGAGCAGTACTTC.

V is TRBV30 and J is TRBJ2-5, with D possibly being TRBD2 (5 bases). The CDR3 consists of 16 residues. Germline-derived CDR1 and CDR2 are GTSNPN and SVGIG (reference sequence). Trimming pared 0 bases from V and 5 bases from J, leaving 19 bases between. For the CDR3, the DNA is TGTGCCTGGAGTGTAAGCCTTCCCGGAGGTGAGGAGACCCAGTACTTC. This codes for CAWSVSLPGGEETQYF.

This clone was observed a single time. The V gene is TRBV6-4, the J gene TRBJ1-1; possible D gene TRBD1, 5 bases. The germline V and J ends were trimmed by 2 bases and 2 bases, with 9 bases remaining between them. The CDR3 runs to 14 residues. Germline CDR1 reads MRHNA; CDR2 reads SNTAGT. The CDR3 coding sequence is TGTGCCAGCAGTGACGGAGGGGATAACACTGAAGCTTTCTTT. It is translated as CASSDGGDNTEAFF.

V and J are TRBV11-2 and TRBJ1-1, with D hard to call. The V end was cut by 3 bases, the J end by 3 bases, with 2 bases between. Germline CDR1 SGHAT, CDR2 FQNNGV. This CDR3 comprises 11 residues. The CDR3 DNA follows: TGTGCCAGCAGCTTGGACACTGAAGCTTTCTTT. Translating it yields CASSLDTEAFF.

The V gene is TRBV7-9, the J gene TRBJ2-6, with TRBD1 matching over 7 bases. With 5 bases clipped from V and 4 bases from J, the junction kept 5 bases outside the gene matches. In germline, CDR1 is SEHNR, CDR2 FQNEAQ (reference sequence). The CDR3 extends over 15 amino acids. In DNA, the CDR3 is TGTGCCAGCAGCATACAGGGGCTAGGGGCCAACGTCCTGACTTTC. Translated, it gives CASSIQGLGANVLTF.

The rearrangement links TRBV12-5 to TRBJ2-3, with TRBD1 identical over 8 bases. CDR1 and CDR2 (germline): LGHNT, FRNRAP. The CDR3 contains 15 residues. Losses at the gene ends were 4 bases for V and 2 bases for J; bases not matched to a gene: 5. The CDR3 loop reads CASGSGQAYTDTQYF. CDR3 DNA: TGTGCTAGTGGTTCGGGACAGGCGTACACAGATACGCAGTATTTT.

This clone was observed once. The V call is TRBV10-3, the J call TRBJ2-7; 7 nucleotides align to TRBD2. CDR3 length: 15 residues. Germline CDR1 and CDR2: ENHRY and SYGVKD. J gave up 7 bases and V 5 bases, and 14 bases lay outside the gene matches. The chain's CDR3 is CAISPSRERDAEQYF. The CDR3 nucleotides read TGTGCCATCAGTCCCTCTCGCGAGCGGGATGCTGAGCAGTACTTC.

The chain couples TRBV5-6 to TRBJ1-1, with D possibly being TRBD1 (6 bases). The germline V gene encodes CDR1 SGHDT and CDR2 YYEEEE. The CDR3 totals 14 residues. V was pared by 3 bases and J by 0 bases, with 9 bases between. The CDR3 is CASSWDNMNTEAFF. DNA of the CDR3: TGTGCCAGCAGCTGGGACAACATGAACACTGAAGCTTTCTTT.

The genes are TRBV27 and TRBJ2-7; 8 bases are shared with TRBD1. Germline CDR1 reads MNHEY; CDR2 reads SMNVEV (reference sequence). The CDR3 has 14 residues. V lost 6 bases, J lost 2 bases, and 6 bases stayed unmatched. CDR3 protein: CASSRTGLTYEQYF. In DNA, the CDR3 is TGTGCCAGCAGCCGGACAGGGCTTACCTACGAGCAGTACTTC.

This chain joins TRBV7-2 and TRBJ1-5, with 11 positions matching TRBD1. The V and J ends lost 5 bases and 7 bases, in that order; junction bases with no gene match: 4. The CDR3 runs 14 residues. CDR1 is SGHTA, CDR2 FQGNSA, per germline. The CDR3 region has the DNA TGTGCCAGCAGCCCCGGGACAGGGGGGCAGCCCCAGCATTTT. Protein product: CASSPGTGGQPQHF. Supplemented by reference TRBV7-2 and TRBJ1-5, the full variable domain reads GAGVSQSPSNKVTEKGKDVELRCDPISGHTALYWYRQSLGQGLEFLIYFQGNSAPDKSGLPSDRFSAERTGGSVSTLTIQRTQQEDSAVYLCASSPGTGGQPQHFGDGTRLSIL.

The chain employs TRBV6-1 and TRBJ2-1, with unresolved D. The ends were cut back, 3 bases at V and 5 bases at J, with 8 bases in the middle. In germline, CDR1 is MNHNS, CDR2 SASEGT. This CDR3 is 13 amino acids long. The CDR3 DNA is TGTGCCAGCAGTGAGGAAGTACACAATGAGCAGTTCTTC. Translated: CASSEEVHNEQFF.

This clone was recorded once. The chain joins TRBV13 to TRBJ2-3, with D hard to call. The CDR3 loop spans 12 amino acids. CDR1 and CDR2 (germline): PRHDT, FYEKMQ (reference sequence). Deletions cut 1 base from V and 4 bases from J, with 3 bases between. This CDR3 is CASSLAPDTQYF. CDR3 DNA sequence: TGTGCCAGCAGCTTAGCCCCAGATACGCAGTATTTT.

CDR3: CAIYGTSGGTSSTDTQYF. The DNA for the CDR3 is TGTGCCATTTACGGGACTAGCGGGGGGACCAGTAGCACAGATACGCAGTATTTT. The chain employs TRBV2 and TRBJ2-3, with 15 nucleotides matching TRBD2. Germline-derived CDR1 and CDR2 are SNHLY and FYNNEI. J was trimmed by 0 bases and V by 10 bases; bases with no gene match: 11. This CDR3 has 18 residues.

For this clone: This specimen includes other DNA sequences encoding the same CDR3. This rearrangement joins TRBV6-1 to TRBJ1-2; D is uncertain. The V gene lost 3 bases and the J gene lost 2 bases, with 4 bases spanning the gap. Germline-derived CDR1 and CDR2 are MNHNS and SASEGT. CDR3 length: 12 amino acids. CDR3 residues: CASSERNYGYTF. CDR3 bases: TGTGCCAGCAGTGAGAGGAACTATGGCTACACCTTC.

V is TRBV5-1 and J is TRBJ1-1, with a weak D call TRBD1 (5 bases). The CDR3 sequence is 15 residues long. Germline V gene sequence: CDR1 SGHRS, CDR2 YFSETQ. V dropped 0 bases and J dropped 1 base, with 10 bases sitting between them. Written as DNA, the CDR3 is TGCGCCAGCAGCTTGGAAGGGACCCCGAACACTGAAGCTTTCTTT. Protein product: CASSLEGTPNTEAFF.

The CDR3 region is CASSLGAAGVDTQYF. In DNA form, the CDR3 reads TGCGCCAGCAGCTTAGGGGCAGCAGGAGTAGATACGCAGTATTTT. V usage is TRBV5-1 and J usage is TRBJ2-3, with D possibly TRBD1 on 5 matching bases. Between the trimmed V and J ends, which lost 2 bases and 5 bases, there was a span of 15 bases. This CDR3 is 15 amino acids long. Per germline, CDR1 SGHRS and CDR2 YFSETQ. Based on the CDR3 plus reference TRBV5-1 and TRBJ2-3, the full variable domain is KAGVTQTPRYLIKTRGQQVTLSCSPISGHRSVSWYQQTPGQGLQFLFEYFSETQRNKGNFPGRFSGRQFSNSRSEMNVSTLELGDSALYLCASSLGAAGVDTQYFGPGTRLTVL.

V usage is TRBV5-1 and J usage is TRBJ1-1; D remains ambiguous. The CDR3 is 13 residues long. Germline V gene lookup returns CDR1 SGHRS and CDR2 YFSETQ. Trimming removed 2 bases from V and 1 base from J, with 6 bases in between. CDR3 sequence reads: CASSLTTNTEAFF. In DNA form, the CDR3 reads TGCGCCAGCAGCTTAACAACGAACACTGAAGCTTTCTTT. Based on the CDR3 plus reference TRBV5-1 and TRBJ1-1, the full variable domain is KAGVTQTPRYLIKTRGQQVTLSCSPISGHRSVSWYQQTPGQGLQFLFEYFSETQRNKGNFPGRFSGRQFSNSRSEMNVSTLELGDSALYLCASSLTTNTEAFFGQGTRLTVV.

The rearrangement joins TRBV5-3 to TRBJ1-5, with unresolved D. TRBV5-3 has ORF status, its function being uncertain. The CDR3 is made up of 13 amino acids. V lost 2 bases and J lost 7, with 10 bases in between. The CDR3 loop is CARSLYGKQPQHF. The CDR3 DNA reads TGTGCCAGAAGCTTATACGGGAAACAGCCCCAGCATTTT.

The V call is TRBV2, the J call TRBJ2-7, with D hard to call. There are 13 residues in the CDR3. The V and J ends lost 6 bases and 6 bases respectively, with 15 bases between them. Per the germline V gene, CDR1 is SNHLY and CDR2 is FYNNEI. The CDR3 sequence: CASSTFLDGEQYF. The CDR3 nucleotides read TGTGCCAGCAGCACCTTCTTAGACGGCGAGCAGTACTTC.

The rearrangement joins TRBV29-1 to TRBJ1-2; D is uncertain. The V gene lost 0 bases and the J gene lost 5 bases, with 7 bases spanning the gap. The CDR3 extends over 12 amino acids. Germline V gene lookup returns CDR1 SQVTM and CDR2 ANQGSEA. CDR3 residues: CSVEEGNYGYTF. The CDR3 DNA reads TGCAGCGTTGAAGAAGGGAATTATGGCTACACCTTC.

CDR3 sequence (DNA): TGTGCCAGCTCACCACCGGGAGGGGCGGGAGGTCAGCCCCAGCATTTT. Residues: CASSPPGGAGGQPQHF. This chain links TRBV18 with TRBJ1-5; D is perhaps TRBD1 (5 bases). The CDR3 has 16 residues. Germline V gene sequence: CDR1 KGHSH, CDR2 LQKENI. Between the trimmed V and J ends, which lost 0 bases and 6 bases, there was a span of 15 bases.

This clone was found a few times. J is TRBJ2-6 and V is TRBV18; TRBD2 might be the D (5 bases). This CDR3 contains 14 residues. Trimming removed 10 bases from V and 0 bases from J, with 10 bases in between. Germline-derived CDR1 and CDR2 are KGHSH and LQKENI. CDR3 amino acids: CATLGDSGANVLTF. Written as DNA, the CDR3 is TGTGCCACCCTCGGGGACTCTGGGGCCAACGTCCTGACTTTC.

The chain employs TRBV18 and TRBJ2-5; the D is unclear. This CDR3 is 14 amino acids long. Germline lookup yields CDR1 KGHSH and CDR2 LQKENI. V lost 6 bases, J lost 1 base, and 12 bases lay in between. CDR3 sequence: CASSIRGGQETQYF. DNA of the CDR3: TGTGCCAGCTCTATAAGAGGCGGCCAAGAGACCCAGTACTTC.

The rearrangement joins TRBV6-1 to TRBJ2-7, with D unresolved. With 3 bases removed from V and 2 bases from J, the gap between germline ends came to 8 bases. This CDR3 region has 13 residues. Germline CDR1 reads MNHNS; CDR2 reads SASEGT. The CDR3 sequence is CASSETETYEQYF. For the CDR3, the DNA is TGTGCCAGCAGTGAGACGGAAACCTACGAGCAGTACTTC.

V gene TRBV18 combines with J gene TRBJ1-2; D ambiguous. The CDR3 loop spans 16 amino acids. V was cut by 1 base and J by 2 bases, with 14 bases left in between. The germline CDR1 and CDR2 sequences are KGHSH and LQKENI. CDR3 amino acids: CASSPLGPTLNYGYTF. The CDR3 DNA sequence: TGTGCCAGCTCACCACTGGGCCCTACTCTAAACTATGGCTACACCTTC.

CDR3 amino acids: CASSWDYMGETQYF. The DNA for the CDR3 is TGTGCCAGTAGTTGGGACTACATGGGGGAGACCCAGTACTTC. This chain links TRBV19 with TRBJ2-5; 7 bases align to TRBD2. V shed 5 bases and J 5 bases; nucleotides not matched to a gene: 8. Germline V gives CDR1 LNHDA, CDR2 SQIVND (reference sequence). This CDR3 spans 14 amino acids.

This chain's CDR3 is CASKRTGLADTQYF. CDR3 DNA: TGTGCCAGCAAAAGGACAGGGCTGGCAGATACGCAGTATTTT. The chain joins TRBV6-1 to TRBJ2-3; the match to TRBD1 covers 8 bases. After removal of 7 bases from V and 4 bases from J, the junction contained 7 bases not matched to a gene. The CDR3 contains 14 residues. Germline V gene data show CDR1 as MNHNS and CDR2 as SASEGT.

The chain couples TRBV30 to TRBJ2-1; TRBD2 agrees at 7 bases. The V segment lost 0 bases and the J segment 8 bases; nucleotides outside the gene matches: 16. The germline gives CDR1 GTSNPN, CDR2 SVGIG (reference sequence). This CDR3 contains 17 residues. The CDR3 here is CAWSVMGGQVNSDEQFF. DNA of the CDR3: TGTGCCTGGAGTGTGATGGGAGGGCAGGTCAATTCCGATGAGCAGTTCTTC.

The chain is built from TRBV19 and TRBJ2-5; 7 bases are shared with TRBD2. Germline CDR1 LNHDA, CDR2 SQIVND (reference sequence). CDR3 length: 14 amino acids. V was clipped by 6 bases and J by 0 bases; unmatched bases: 4. The CDR3 is CASRGGNHQETQYF. In nucleotides, the CDR3 is TGTGCCAGTAGGGGGGGGAATCACCAAGAGACCCAGTACTTC. Based on the CDR3 plus reference TRBV19 and TRBJ2-5, the full variable domain is DGGITQSPKYLFRKEGQNVTLSCEQNLNHDAMYWYRQDPGQGLRLIYYSQIVNDFQKGDIAEGYSVSREKKESFPLTVTSAQKNPTAFYLCASRGGNHQETQYFGPGTRLLVL.